A single sample is the source of the 17 T cell receptor beta chains below, sequenced in a study of T cell repertoires in cytomegalovirus infection. TCRdb passed the reads through MiXCR, listing each CDR3 protein once. The table includes fewer than 850,000 distinct CDR3 sequences, 25% to 35% detected once. Their antigen targets remain unknown. The input for sequencing was cultured CD8+ T cells from PBMCs, taken from culture after CMV antigen stimulation. Receptors were obtained from a human donor in good health (CMV status not recorded). Some clones in this sample may be carry-over from other donors' samples.

This clonotype was observed at least ten times. V usage is TRBV7-8 and J usage is TRBJ1-5, with 7 bases that match TRBD1. V lost 0 bases and J lost 0; bases outside the gene matches: 8. There are 18 residues in the CDR3. The V gene's germline CDR1 is SGHVS and CDR2 FQNEAQ. The CDR3 nucleotides are TGTGCCAGCAGCTTAGCGCTATGGACAGGTTATAGCAATCAGCCCCAGCATTTT. Translation: CASSLALWTGYSNQPQHF.

The CDR3 DNA follows: TGTGCCAGCAGAGGGGACATTTACGAGCAGTACTTC. The encoded protein is CASRGDIYEQYF. V gene TRBV2 combines with J gene TRBJ2-7; a weak D match, TRBD1 (6 bases). Trimming pared 6 bases from V and 4 bases from J, leaving 10 bases between. CDR3 length equals 12 residues. Germline V lookup: CDR1 SNHLY, CDR2 FYNNEI.

This clonotype showed up just a few times. The J gene is TRBJ2-6, the V gene TRBV7-6, with TRBD1 as a possible D gene (5 bases). Germline V lookup: CDR1 SGHVS, CDR2 FNYEAQ. The CDR3 has 17 residues. Deletions cut 5 bases from V and 0 bases from J, with 14 bases between. As DNA, the CDR3 is TGTGCCAGCAGCCTGACAGTTTCCCCCTCTGGGGCCAACGTCCTGACTTTC. This gives the protein CASSLTVSPSGANVLTF.

The chain combines TRBV24-1 with TRBJ2-1; no clear D gene. Germline lookup yields CDR1 KGHDR and CDR2 SFDVKD. The CDR3 spans 14 residues. V was trimmed by 4 bases and J by 0 bases, leaving 6 bases between them. The DNA for the CDR3 is TGTGCCACCAGTGACCCGGACTCCTACAATGAGCAGTTCTTC. It yields the protein CATSDPDSYNEQFF.

The V call is TRBV20-1, the J call TRBJ2-1, with TRBD1 identical over 7 bases. This CDR3 spans 14 amino acids. After removal of 6 bases from V and 0 bases from J, the junction contained 5 bases not matched to a gene. Germline V CDR1 and CDR2: DFQATT, SNEGSKA (reference sequence). The CDR3 DNA follows: TGCAGTGCCCCCGACAGGGTCTCCTACAATGAGCAGTTCTTC. Its protein product is CSAPDRVSYNEQFF.

This clonotype was seen ten or more times. V is TRBV4-1 and J is TRBJ1-6; 8 bases are a match to TRBD1. The trim removed 2 bases at V and 10 bases at J, leaving 7 bases unmatched. The CDR3 is made up of 15 amino acids. Germline V gene data show CDR1 as MGHRA and CDR2 as YSYEKL. This CDR3 reads CASSQRTGSGSPLHF. The CDR3 coding sequence is TGCGCCAGCAGCCAAAGGACAGGGTCGGGGTCACCCCTCCACTTT.

CDR3 DNA sequence: TGCAGCGTTCCAGCGGGGGACACCGGGGAGCTGTTTTTT. It specifies CSVPAGDTGELFF. This rearrangement joins TRBV29-1 to TRBJ2-2; 8 nucleotides match TRBD2. The CDR3 sequence is 13 residues long. The V gene end was trimmed by 5 bases and the J gene end by 3 bases; junction bases not matched to a gene: 2. Germline assignment: CDR1 SQVTM and CDR2 ANQGSEA.

The gene calls are TRBV6-1 and TRBJ2-5; the match to TRBD1 covers 7 bases. With 4 bases clipped from V and 5 bases from J, the junction kept 4 bases outside the gene matches. This CDR3 is built from 13 residues. CDR1 and CDR2 (germline): MNHNS, SASEGT. CDR3 bases: TGTGCCAGCAGTGCACAGGGGTGGGAGACCCAGTACTTC. Translated: CASSAQGWETQYF.

This clonotype was counted only a few times. The V and J genes are TRBV14 and TRBJ1-2, with TRBD1 as a possible D gene (6 bases). CDR3 length: 17 residues. V dropped 4 bases and J dropped 6 bases, with 24 bases sitting between them. Germline-derived CDR1 and CDR2 are SGHDN and FVKESK. DNA for the CDR3: TGTGCCAGCAGCCCGAAAGTGGGGTCAGGGGATCCCCATGGCTACACCTTC. Translation gives CASSPKVGSGDPHGYTF.

The genes are TRBV2 and TRBJ2-3; perhaps TRBD2 as D (5 bases). The CDR3 is 17 residues long. Germline V gene sequence: CDR1 SNHLY, CDR2 FYNNEI. V lost 5 bases and J 2 bases, leaving 20 bases between the germline ends. This CDR3 reads CASSLRFGVTFTDTQYF. The CDR3 nucleotides are TGTGCCAGCAGTCTTCGTTTCGGGGTGACTTTCACAGATACGCAGTATTTT.

This clonotype occurred a few times. The chain couples TRBV9 to TRBJ1-1; D is ambiguous. Germline V gene lookup returns CDR1 SGDLS and CDR2 YYNGEE. The V end lost 3 bases, the J end lost 3 bases, and 9 bases lay between the germline ends. This CDR3 is 13 amino acids long. As DNA, the CDR3 is TGTGCCAGCAGCGCGGGCCCCTACACTGAAGCTTTCTTT. This encodes CASSAGPYTEAFF.

This chain uses TRBV6-6 with TRBJ1-1, with 9 bases fitting TRBD1. Germline lookup yields CDR1 MNHNY and CDR2 SVGAGI (reference sequence). CDR3 length equals 17 residues. Unmatched junction bases numbered 11, after V lost 4 bases and J lost 2 bases. Written as DNA, the CDR3 is TGTGCCAGCAGTTCGCCAGGGACAGGGACACTAAACACTGAAGCTTTCTTT. Translated, it gives CASSSPGTGTLNTEAFF.

The J gene is TRBJ2-1, the V gene TRBV7-9, with TRBD1 matching 8 bases. CDR3 length: 12 amino acids. The germline V gene encodes CDR1 SEHNR and CDR2 FQNEAQ (reference sequence). CDR3 nucleotide sequence: TGTACCACAGGGGGCTCCTACAATGAGCAGTTCTTC. Translated: CTTGGSYNEQFF.

This clonotype came up a few times. The CDR3 here is CASSSTGRGSYEQYF. The DNA of the CDR3 is TGTGCCAGCAGCTCGACAGGACGGGGCTCCTACGAGCAGTACTTC. This sequence joins TRBV7-3 and TRBJ2-7; a possible D gene is TRBD1 (6 bases). The CDR3 spans 15 residues. Trimming removed 4 bases from V and 0 bases from J, with 13 bases in between. Germline V gene sequence: CDR1 SGHTA, CDR2 FQGTGA.

The sample holds a few counts of this clonotype. The J gene is TRBJ1-5, the V gene TRBV20-1; D remains ambiguous. This CDR3 region has 14 residues. The germline V gene encodes CDR1 DFQATT and CDR2 SNEGSKA (reference sequence). V gave up 6 bases and J gave up 7 bases, with 19 bases separating them. CDR3 DNA: TGCAGTGCCAGATCAAGGACCAGACCCCAGCCCCAGCATTTT. Protein product: CSARSRTRPQPQHF.

The chain is built from TRBV27 and TRBJ2-7; possibly TRBD1 for D (5 bases). Germline CDR1 reads MNHEY; CDR2 reads SMNVEV (reference sequence). This CDR3 spans 14 amino acids. Trimming cost V 0 bases and J 5 bases, with 11 bases left between them. Here the CDR3 reads CASSLSDSMNEQYF. DNA for the CDR3: TGTGCCAGCAGTTTATCCGACAGCATGAACGAGCAGTACTTC.

This clonotype was recorded a few times. The chain couples TRBV12-3 or TRBV12-4 to TRBJ2-1, with 7 bases identical to TRBD1. The V gene end was trimmed by 4 bases and the J gene end by 7 bases; junction bases not matched to a gene: 7. CDR3 length equals 14 residues. In DNA form, the CDR3 reads TGTGCCAGCAGTTGGCAGGGGGTGTGGAATGAGCAGTTCTTC. Translating it yields CASSWQGVWNEQFF.